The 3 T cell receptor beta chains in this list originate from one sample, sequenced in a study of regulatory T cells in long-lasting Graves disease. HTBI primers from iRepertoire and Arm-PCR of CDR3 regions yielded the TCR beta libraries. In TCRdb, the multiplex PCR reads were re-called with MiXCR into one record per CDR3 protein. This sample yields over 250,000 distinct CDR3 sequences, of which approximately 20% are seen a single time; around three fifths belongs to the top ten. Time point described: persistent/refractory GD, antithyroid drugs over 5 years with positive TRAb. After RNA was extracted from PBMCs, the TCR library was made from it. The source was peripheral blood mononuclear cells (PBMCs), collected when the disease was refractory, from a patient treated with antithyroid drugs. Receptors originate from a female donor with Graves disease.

The CDR3 bases are TGTGCCAGCAGCTTCTTGGATCTGAACACCGGGGAGCTGTTTTTT. This translates into CASSFLDLNTGELFF. The V gene is TRBV11-2, the J gene TRBJ2-2, with unresolved D. Germline V gene sequence: CDR1 SGHAT, CDR2 FQNNGV. The CDR3 totals 15 residues. The germline V and J ends were trimmed by 3 bases and 1 base, with 9 bases remaining between them.

CDR3 coding DNA: TGTGCCAGCAGTTATGGGGGACTCAATGAGCAGTTCTTC. Its protein is CASSYGGLNEQFF. The V and J genes are TRBV28 and TRBJ2-1; the D gene is possibly TRBD2 (6 bases). Trimming left V 4 bases short and J 6 bases short, with 10 bases between. Looked up from germline, CDR1 is MDHEN and CDR2 is SYDVKM. The CDR3 contains 13 residues.

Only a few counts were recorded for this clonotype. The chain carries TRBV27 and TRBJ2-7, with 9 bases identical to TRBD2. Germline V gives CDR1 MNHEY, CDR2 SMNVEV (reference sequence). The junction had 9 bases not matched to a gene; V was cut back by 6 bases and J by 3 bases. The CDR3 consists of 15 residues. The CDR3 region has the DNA TGTGCCAGCAGAATTGCTAGCGGGATAGGCTACGAGCAGTACTTC. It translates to CASRIASGIGYEQYF.